The clone carrying this T cell receptor beta chain was seen a single time. Its matching antigen is unknown. This record comes from a study of blood T cells in healthy people across ages. Study-wide background: T cells yielded about one barcoded beta molecule per two cells through template switching.

Trimming took 0 bases from V and 7 from J, leaving 19 bases between them. This CDR3 region has 16 residues. Germline assignment: CDR1 SGHTA and CDR2 FQGNSA. A J-beta primer mix and a sample-barcoded 5' primer were used in a second PCR of about 7 to 12 cycles. Each of the cDNA molecules was tagged by a template-switch adaptor with 12 random nucleotides. MiXCR, applied by TCRdb to the 5' RACE reads, yields one record per CDR3 protein. The table has roughly 800,000 distinct CDR3 sequences, 30% to 45% seen once; the top ten hold approximately 12%. General study results and limits: While age rose, TCR beta diversity per million T cells dropped in a roughly linear way. Not knowing donor CMV status may have confounded expanded clonotype changes.

The rearrangement joins TRBV7-2 to TRBJ2-7; tentative D call: TRBD2 (7 bases). This sequence originates from a man between 18 and 35 years old in good health. Specimen: blood. The CDR3 protein is CASSLAGGPGYNEQYF. The CDR3 nucleotides read TGTGCCAGCAGCTTAGCGGGGGGGCCAGGGTACAATGAGCAGTACTTC.